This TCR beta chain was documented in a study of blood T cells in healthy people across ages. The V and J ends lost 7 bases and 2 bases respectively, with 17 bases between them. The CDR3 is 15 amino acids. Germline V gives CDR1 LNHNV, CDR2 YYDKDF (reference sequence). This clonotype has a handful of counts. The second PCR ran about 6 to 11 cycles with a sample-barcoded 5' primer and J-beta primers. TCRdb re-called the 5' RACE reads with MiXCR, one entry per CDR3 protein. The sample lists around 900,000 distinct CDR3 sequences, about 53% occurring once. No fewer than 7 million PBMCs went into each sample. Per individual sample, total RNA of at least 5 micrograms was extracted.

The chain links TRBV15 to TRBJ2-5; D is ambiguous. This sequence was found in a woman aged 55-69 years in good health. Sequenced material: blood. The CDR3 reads CATKERKDMQETQYF. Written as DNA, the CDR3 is TGTGCCACCAAGGAGCGCAAAGACATGCAAGAGACCCAGTACTTC.